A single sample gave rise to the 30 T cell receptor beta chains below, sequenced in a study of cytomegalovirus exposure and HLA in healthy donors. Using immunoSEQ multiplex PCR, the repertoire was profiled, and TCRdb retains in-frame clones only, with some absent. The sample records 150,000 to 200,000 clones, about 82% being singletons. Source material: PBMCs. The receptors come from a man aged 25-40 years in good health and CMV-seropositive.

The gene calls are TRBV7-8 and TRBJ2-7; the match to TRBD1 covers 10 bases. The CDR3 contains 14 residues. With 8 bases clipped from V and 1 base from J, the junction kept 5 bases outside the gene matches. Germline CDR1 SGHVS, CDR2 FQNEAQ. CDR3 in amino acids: CASVPGQGSYEQYF. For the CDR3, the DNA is TGTGCCAGCGTTCCGGGACAGGGGTCCTACGAGCAGTACTTC.

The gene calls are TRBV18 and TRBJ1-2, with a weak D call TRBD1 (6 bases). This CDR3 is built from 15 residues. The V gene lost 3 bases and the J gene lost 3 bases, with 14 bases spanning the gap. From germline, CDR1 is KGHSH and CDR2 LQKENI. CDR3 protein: CASSPSEQGHYGYTF. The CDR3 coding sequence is TGTGCCAGCTCACCCTCGGAACAGGGTCACTATGGCTACACCTTC. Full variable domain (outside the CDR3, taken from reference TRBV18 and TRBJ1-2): NAGVMQNPRHLVRRRGQEARLRCSPMKGHSHVYWYRQLPEEGLKFMVYLQKENIIDESGMPKERFSAEFPKEGPSILRIQQVVRGDSAAYFCASSPSEQGHYGYTFGSGTRLTVV.

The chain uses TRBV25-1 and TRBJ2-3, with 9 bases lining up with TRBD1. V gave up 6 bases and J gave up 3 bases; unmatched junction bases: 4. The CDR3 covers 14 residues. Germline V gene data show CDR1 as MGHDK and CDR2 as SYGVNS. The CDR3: CASRTDRGTDTQYF. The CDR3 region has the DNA TGTGCCAGCAGGACGGACAGGGGAACAGATACGCAGTATTTT.

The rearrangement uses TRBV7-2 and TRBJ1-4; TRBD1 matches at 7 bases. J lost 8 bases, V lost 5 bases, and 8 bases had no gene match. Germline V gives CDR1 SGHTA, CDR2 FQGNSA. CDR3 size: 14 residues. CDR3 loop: CASSRLTGNEKLFF. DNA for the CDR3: TGTGCCAGCAGCCGTTTGACAGGGAACGAAAAACTGTTTTTT.

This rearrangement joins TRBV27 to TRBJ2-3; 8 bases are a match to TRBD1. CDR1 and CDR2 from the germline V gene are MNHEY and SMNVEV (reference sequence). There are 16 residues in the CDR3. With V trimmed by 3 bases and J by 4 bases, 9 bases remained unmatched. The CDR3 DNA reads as TGTGCCAGCAGTTTCCGGAGGACAGGGCTCCCAGATACGCAGTATTTT. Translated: CASSFRRTGLPDTQYF.

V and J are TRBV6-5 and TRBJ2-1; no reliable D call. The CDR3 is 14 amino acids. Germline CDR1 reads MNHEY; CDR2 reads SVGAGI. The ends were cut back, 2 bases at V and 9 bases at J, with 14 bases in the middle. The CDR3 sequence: CASSYGRLSTEQFF. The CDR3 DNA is TGTGCCAGCAGTTACGGTCGTCTAAGCACTGAGCAGTTCTTC.

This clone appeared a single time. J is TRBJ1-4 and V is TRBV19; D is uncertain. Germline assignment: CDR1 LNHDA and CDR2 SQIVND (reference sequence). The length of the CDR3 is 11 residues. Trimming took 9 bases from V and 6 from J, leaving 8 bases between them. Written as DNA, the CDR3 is TGTGCCAGCGGAGGGTATGAAAAACTGTTTTTT. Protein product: CASGGYEKLFF.

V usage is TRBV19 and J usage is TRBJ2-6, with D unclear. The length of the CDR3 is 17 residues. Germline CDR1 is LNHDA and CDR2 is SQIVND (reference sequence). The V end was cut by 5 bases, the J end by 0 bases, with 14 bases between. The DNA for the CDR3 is TGTGCCAGTAGTCCTCAATCAGGAAACTCTGGGGCCAACGTCCTGACTTTC. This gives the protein CASSPQSGNSGANVLTF.

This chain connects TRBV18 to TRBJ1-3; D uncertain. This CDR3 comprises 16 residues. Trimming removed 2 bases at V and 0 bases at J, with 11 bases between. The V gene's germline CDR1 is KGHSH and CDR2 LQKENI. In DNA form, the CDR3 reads TGTGCCAGCTCACCAAGAAACAGAATCTCTGGAAACACCATATATTTT. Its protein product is CASSPRNRISGNTIYF.

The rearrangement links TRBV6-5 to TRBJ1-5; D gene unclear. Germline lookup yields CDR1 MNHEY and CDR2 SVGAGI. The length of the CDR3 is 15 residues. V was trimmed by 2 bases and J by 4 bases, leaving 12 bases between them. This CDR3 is CASSYGGLGNQPQHF. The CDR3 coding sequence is TGTGCCAGCAGTTACGGAGGGCTTGGGAATCAGCCCCAGCATTTT.

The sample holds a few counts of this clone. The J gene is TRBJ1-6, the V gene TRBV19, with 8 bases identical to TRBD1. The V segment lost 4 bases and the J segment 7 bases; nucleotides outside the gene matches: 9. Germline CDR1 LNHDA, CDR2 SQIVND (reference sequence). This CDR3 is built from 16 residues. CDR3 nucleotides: TGTGCCAGTAGTACCTCTCGGACAGGGTGGAATTCACCCCTCCACTTT. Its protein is CASSTSRTGWNSPLHF.

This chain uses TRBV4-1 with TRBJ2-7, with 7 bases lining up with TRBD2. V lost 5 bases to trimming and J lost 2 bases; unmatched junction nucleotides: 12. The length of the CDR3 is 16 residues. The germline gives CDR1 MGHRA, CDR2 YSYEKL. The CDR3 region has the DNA TGCGCCAGCAGCGGCCTTCGAGGCGGGGGTCCCTACGAGCAGTACTTC. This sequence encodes CASSGLRGGGPYEQYF.

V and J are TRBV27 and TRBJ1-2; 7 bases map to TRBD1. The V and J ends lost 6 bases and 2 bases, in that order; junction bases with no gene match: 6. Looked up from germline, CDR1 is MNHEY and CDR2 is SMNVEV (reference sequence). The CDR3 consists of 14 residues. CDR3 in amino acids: CASSGTVLNYGYTF. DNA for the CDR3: TGTGCCAGCAGCGGGACAGTCTTAAACTATGGCTACACCTTC.

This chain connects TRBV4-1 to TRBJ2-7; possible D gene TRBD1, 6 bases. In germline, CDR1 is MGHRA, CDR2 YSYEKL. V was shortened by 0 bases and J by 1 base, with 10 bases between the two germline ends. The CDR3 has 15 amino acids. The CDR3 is CASSQDIGGSYEQYF. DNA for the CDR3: TGCGCCAGCAGCCAAGATATAGGGGGATCCTACGAGCAGTACTTC.

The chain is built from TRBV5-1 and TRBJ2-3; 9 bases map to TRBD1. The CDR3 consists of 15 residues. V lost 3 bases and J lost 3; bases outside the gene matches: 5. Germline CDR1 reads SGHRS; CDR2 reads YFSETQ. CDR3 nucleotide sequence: TGCGCCAGCAGCTCACCGGGACAGGGTACAGATACGCAGTATTTT. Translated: CASSSPGQGTDTQYF. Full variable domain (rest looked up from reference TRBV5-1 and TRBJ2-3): KAGVTQTPRYLIKTRGQQVTLSCSPISGHRSVSWYQQTPGQGLQFLFEYFSETQRNKGNFPGRFSGRQFSNSRSEMNVSTLELGDSALYLCASSSPGQGTDTQYFGPGTRLTVL.

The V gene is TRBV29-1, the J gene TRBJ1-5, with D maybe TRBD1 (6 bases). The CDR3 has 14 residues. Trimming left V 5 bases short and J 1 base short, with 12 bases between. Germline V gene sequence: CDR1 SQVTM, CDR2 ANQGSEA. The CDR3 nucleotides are TGCAGCGTTCGTGTACAGGGAAGCAATCAGCCCCAGCATTTT. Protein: CSVRVQGSNQPQHF. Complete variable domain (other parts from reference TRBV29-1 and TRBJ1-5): SAVISQKPSRDICQRGTSLTIQCQVDSQVTMMFWYRQQPGQSLTLIATANQGSEATYESGFVIDKFPISRPNLTFSTLTVSNMSPEDSSIYLCSVRVQGSNQPQHFGDGTRLSIL.

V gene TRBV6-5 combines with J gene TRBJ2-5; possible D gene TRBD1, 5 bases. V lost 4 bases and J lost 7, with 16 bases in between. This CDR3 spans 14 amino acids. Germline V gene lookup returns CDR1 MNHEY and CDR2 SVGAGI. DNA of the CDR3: TGTGCCAGCAGTTTAGGACAAGGCCTTAGGACCCAGTACTTC. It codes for CASSLGQGLRTQYF.

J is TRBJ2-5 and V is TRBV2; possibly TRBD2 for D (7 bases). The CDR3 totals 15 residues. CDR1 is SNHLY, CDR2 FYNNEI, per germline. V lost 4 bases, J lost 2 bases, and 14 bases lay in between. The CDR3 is CASSGWGRGQETQYF. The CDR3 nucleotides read TGTGCCAGCAGTGGCTGGGGGCGGGGGCAAGAGACCCAGTACTTC.

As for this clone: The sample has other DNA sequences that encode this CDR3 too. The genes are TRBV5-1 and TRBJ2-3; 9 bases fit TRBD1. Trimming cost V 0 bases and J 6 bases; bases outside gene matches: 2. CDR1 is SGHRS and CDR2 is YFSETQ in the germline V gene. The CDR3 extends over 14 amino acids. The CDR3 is CASSLGQGGDTQYF. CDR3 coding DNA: TGCGCCAGCAGCTTGGGACAGGGGGGCGATACGCAGTATTTT.

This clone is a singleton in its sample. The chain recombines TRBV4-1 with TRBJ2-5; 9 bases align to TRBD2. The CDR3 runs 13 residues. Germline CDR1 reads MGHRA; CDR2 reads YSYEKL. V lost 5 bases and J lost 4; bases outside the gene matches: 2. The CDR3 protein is CASSRRGGETQYF. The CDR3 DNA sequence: TGCGCCAGCAGCAGGCGGGGGGGAGAGACCCAGTACTTC.

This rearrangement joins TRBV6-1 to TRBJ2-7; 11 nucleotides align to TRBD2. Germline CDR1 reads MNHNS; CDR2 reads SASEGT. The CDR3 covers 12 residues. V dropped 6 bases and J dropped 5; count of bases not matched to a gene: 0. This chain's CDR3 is CASRLAGDEQYF. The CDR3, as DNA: TGTGCCAGCAGACTAGCGGGGGACGAGCAGTACTTC.

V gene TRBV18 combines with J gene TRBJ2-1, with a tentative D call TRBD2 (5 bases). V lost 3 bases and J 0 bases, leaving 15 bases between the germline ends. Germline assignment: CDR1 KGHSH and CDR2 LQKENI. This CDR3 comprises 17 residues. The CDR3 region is CASSPPEGKSSYNEQFF. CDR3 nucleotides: TGTGCCAGCTCACCCCCTGAGGGAAAGAGCTCCTACAATGAGCAGTTCTTC.

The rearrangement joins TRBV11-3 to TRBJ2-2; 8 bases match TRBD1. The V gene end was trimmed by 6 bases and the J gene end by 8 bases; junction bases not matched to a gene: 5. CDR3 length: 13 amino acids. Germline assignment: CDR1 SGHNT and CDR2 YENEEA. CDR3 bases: TGTGCCAGCAGTGACAGGGGCAAAGGGGAGCTGTTTTTT. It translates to CASSDRGKGELFF. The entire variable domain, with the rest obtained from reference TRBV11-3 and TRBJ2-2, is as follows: EAGVVQSPRYKIIEKKQPVAFWCNPISGHNTLYWYLQNLGQGPELLIRYENEEAVDDSQLPKDRFSAERLKGVDSTLKIQPAELGDSAVYLCASSDRGKGELFFGEGSRLTVL.

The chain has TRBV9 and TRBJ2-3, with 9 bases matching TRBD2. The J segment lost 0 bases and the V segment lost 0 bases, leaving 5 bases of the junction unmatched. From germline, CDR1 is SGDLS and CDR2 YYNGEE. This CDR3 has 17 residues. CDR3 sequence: CASSVGGSGSSTDTQYF. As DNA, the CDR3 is TGTGCCAGCAGCGTAGGAGGTAGCGGGAGTAGCACAGATACGCAGTATTTT.

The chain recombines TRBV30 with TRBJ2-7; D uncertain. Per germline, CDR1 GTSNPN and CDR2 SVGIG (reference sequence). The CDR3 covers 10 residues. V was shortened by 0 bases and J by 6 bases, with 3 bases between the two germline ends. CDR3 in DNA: TGTGCCTGGAGTGTCCGCGAGCAGTACTTC. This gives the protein CAWSVREQYF.

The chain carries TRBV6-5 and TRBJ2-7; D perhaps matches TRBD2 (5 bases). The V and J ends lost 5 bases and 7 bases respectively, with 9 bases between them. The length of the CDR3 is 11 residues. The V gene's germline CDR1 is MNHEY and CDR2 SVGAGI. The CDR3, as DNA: TGTGCCAGCAGTCACACGGGAGAGCAGTACTTC. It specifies CASSHTGEQYF.

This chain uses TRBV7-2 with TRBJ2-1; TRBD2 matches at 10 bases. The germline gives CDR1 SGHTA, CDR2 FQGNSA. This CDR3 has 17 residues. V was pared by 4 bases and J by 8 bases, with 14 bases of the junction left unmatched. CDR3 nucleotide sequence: TGTGCCAGCAGCTCCTTTCCTCGTAGCGGGGGGAGGGATGAGCAGTTCTTC. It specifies CASSSFPRSGGRDEQFF. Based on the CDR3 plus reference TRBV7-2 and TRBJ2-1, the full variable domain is GAGVSQSPSNKVTEKGKDVELRCDPISGHTALYWYRQSLGQGLEFLIYFQGNSAPDKSGLPSDRFSAERTGGSVSTLTIQRTQQEDSAVYLCASSSFPRSGGRDEQFFGPGTRLTVL.

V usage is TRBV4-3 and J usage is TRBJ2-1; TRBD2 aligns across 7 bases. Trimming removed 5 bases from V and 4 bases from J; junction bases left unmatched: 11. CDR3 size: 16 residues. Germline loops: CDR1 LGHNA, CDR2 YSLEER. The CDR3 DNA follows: TGCGCCAGCAGCTCCCTCGCAGCGGGGCCATACAATGAGCAGTTCTTC. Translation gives CASSSLAAGPYNEQFF.

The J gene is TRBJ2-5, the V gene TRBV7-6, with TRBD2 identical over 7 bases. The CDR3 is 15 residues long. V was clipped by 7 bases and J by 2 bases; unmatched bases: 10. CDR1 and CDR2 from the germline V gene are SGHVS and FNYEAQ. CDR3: CASNRGAGLQETQYF. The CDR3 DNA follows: TGTGCCAGCAACCGAGGAGCGGGGCTGCAAGAGACCCAGTACTTC.

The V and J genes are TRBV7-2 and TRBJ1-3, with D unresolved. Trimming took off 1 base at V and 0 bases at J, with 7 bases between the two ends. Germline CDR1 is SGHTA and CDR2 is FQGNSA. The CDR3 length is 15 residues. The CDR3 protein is CASSLVQNSGNTIYF. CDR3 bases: TGTGCCAGCAGCTTAGTCCAAAACTCTGGAAACACCATATATTTT.